The next 13 T cell receptor beta chains were all read from a single sample in a study of T cell repertoires in cytomegalovirus infection. TCRdb fed the reads into MiXCR, producing one record per CDR3 protein. The repertoire includes some 940,000 distinct CDR3 sequences, roughly 30% of them detected once, and 11% to 15% sits in the top ten. These receptors have no known antigen. Sequencing used cultured CD8+ T cells from PBMCs, obtained from culture after CMV antigen stimulation. Source of these receptors: a human donor in good health (CMV status not recorded). Some clones in this sample may be carry-over from other donors' samples.

This clonotype has just a few counts. The rearrangement links TRBV24-1 to TRBJ1-5, with 10 bases lining up with TRBD1. CDR1 and CDR2 (germline): KGHDR, SFDVKD. This CDR3 contains 14 residues. V shed 9 bases, J shed 1 base, and the junction held 2 bases outside the gene matches. The chain's CDR3 is CATGTGESNQPQHF. CDR3 DNA: TGTGCCACCGGGACAGGGGAAAGCAATCAGCCCCAGCATTTT.

The chain employs TRBV20-1 and TRBJ2-1; either TRBD1 or TRBD2 may fit D (5 bases each). The CDR3 totals 16 residues. Per the germline V gene, CDR1 is DFQATT and CDR2 is SNEGSKA (reference sequence). Trimming stripped 5 bases from V and 4 bases from J, with 21 bases between. CDR3 residues: CSALKSGLGGYNEQFF. The CDR3 DNA reads as TGCAGTGCTCTAAAGAGTGGGCTTGGGGGTTACAATGAGCAGTTCTTC.

The chain couples TRBV12-3 or TRBV12-4 to TRBJ1-2; tentatively, D is TRBD1 (5 bases). The CDR3 covers 13 residues. V lost 2 bases and J lost 8, with 12 bases in between. The CDR3 sequence is CASSLSRAVGYTF. CDR3 in DNA: TGTGCCAGCAGTTTAAGCAGGGCGGTGGGCTACACCTTC.

This clonotype was observed a handful of times. This rearrangement joins TRBV2 to TRBJ2-7; the D call may be TRBD1 or TRBD2 (5 bases each). Germline CDR1 reads SNHLY; CDR2 reads FYNNEI. This CDR3 spans 12 amino acids. Trimming cost V 10 bases and J 4 bases, with 14 bases left between them. The CDR3 coding sequence is TGTGCCATGCAGTCTGGGGGTTACGAGCAGTACTTC. Amino acids: CAMQSGGYEQYF.

J is TRBJ2-1 and V is TRBV4-1; 7 positions match TRBD1. The germline CDR1 and CDR2 sequences are MGHRA and YSYEKL. After removal of 4 bases from V and 6 bases from J, the junction contained 12 bases not matched to a gene. This CDR3 spans 16 amino acids. The chain's CDR3 is CASSPQGEREGNEQFF. The CDR3 DNA reads TGCGCCAGCAGCCCCCAGGGGGAAAGGGAAGGCAATGAGCAGTTCTTC.

The chain is built from TRBV6-1 and TRBJ2-7, with 7 bases matching TRBD1. The germline V gene has CDR1 MNHNS and CDR2 SASEGT. Trimming took 7 bases from V and 3 from J; bases not matched to a gene: 9. The CDR3 runs to 14 residues. CDR3 sequence reads: CASKEQGQGYEQYV. The CDR3 bases are TGTGCCAGCAAGGAACAGGGGCAAGGCTACGAGCAGTACGTC.

The V call is TRBV19, the J call TRBJ2-7, with a weak D call TRBD1 (6 bases). Trimming took 3 bases from V and 1 from J, leaving 10 bases between them. This CDR3 comprises 14 residues. Germline V gives CDR1 LNHDA, CDR2 SQIVND (reference sequence). Written as DNA, the CDR3 is TGTGCCAGTAGTATTGGGCAGGGGTCCTACGAGCAGTACTTC. Translating gives CASSIGQGSYEQYF.

This clonotype was observed a few times. The chain links TRBV24-1 to TRBJ1-5, with unresolved D. V lost 5 bases, J lost 3 bases, and 7 bases lay in between. The CDR3 is made up of 13 amino acids. In germline, CDR1 is KGHDR, CDR2 SFDVKD. CDR3 residues: CATSAGTNQPQHF. CDR3 in DNA: TGTGCCACCAGTGCAGGCACCAATCAGCCCCAGCATTTT.

The genes are TRBV2 and TRBJ2-1; 8 bases map to TRBD1. The CDR3 is 17 residues long. Germline trimming cut 3 bases from V and 6 bases from J; bases unmatched to any gene: 13. Germline CDR1 SNHLY, CDR2 FYNNEI. DNA of the CDR3: TGTGCCAGCAGTGACCCGACAGGGGACTTTAAAGGCAATGAGCAGTTCTTC. This gives the protein CASSDPTGDFKGNEQFF.

This clonotype has just a few counts. The gene calls are TRBV27 and TRBJ1-2, with TRBD1 matching over 7 bases. The length of the CDR3 is 15 residues. Germline V gene data show CDR1 as MNHEY and CDR2 as SMNVEV (reference sequence). V was clipped by 6 bases and J by 8 bases; unmatched bases: 15. CDR3 amino acids: CASSGTAPARGGYTF. The CDR3 DNA reads TGTGCCAGCAGCGGGACAGCTCCCGCTCGAGGAGGCTACACCTTC.

This clonotype was seen at least ten times. Written as DNA, the CDR3 is TGTGCCAGCAGCTTGGGGCCTTCTAACTATGGCTACACCTTC. It codes for CASSLGPSNYGYTF. This chain connects TRBV7-9 to TRBJ1-2; a possible D gene is TRBD1 (5 bases). CDR1 SEHNR and CDR2 FQNEAQ come from the germline V gene (reference sequence). CDR3 length equals 14 residues. V was cut by 3 bases and J by 0 bases, with 8 bases left in between.

This clonotype has ten or more counts. This chain links TRBV7-6 with TRBJ2-1, with 9 bases matching TRBD2. The CDR3 is 16 residues long. J lost 6 bases, V lost 1 base, and 7 bases had no gene match. Per germline, CDR1 SGHVS and CDR2 FNYEAQ. The CDR3 sequence is CASSLGLAVNINEQFF. Here the CDR3 DNA reads TGTGCCAGCAGCTTAGGACTAGCGGTTAACATCAATGAGCAGTTCTTC.

This clonotype appeared a few times. The CDR3 here is CASSLEETGWGNTEAFF. CDR3 nucleotide sequence: TGTGCCAGCAGCTTAGAGGAAACAGGCTGGGGGAACACTGAAGCTTTCTTT. The chain recombines TRBV11-1 with TRBJ1-1; TRBD1 is a possible D gene (5 bases). Germline CDR1 is SGHAT and CDR2 is FQDESV (reference sequence). The V end was cut by 1 base, the J end by 1 base, with 16 bases between. This CDR3 region has 17 residues.